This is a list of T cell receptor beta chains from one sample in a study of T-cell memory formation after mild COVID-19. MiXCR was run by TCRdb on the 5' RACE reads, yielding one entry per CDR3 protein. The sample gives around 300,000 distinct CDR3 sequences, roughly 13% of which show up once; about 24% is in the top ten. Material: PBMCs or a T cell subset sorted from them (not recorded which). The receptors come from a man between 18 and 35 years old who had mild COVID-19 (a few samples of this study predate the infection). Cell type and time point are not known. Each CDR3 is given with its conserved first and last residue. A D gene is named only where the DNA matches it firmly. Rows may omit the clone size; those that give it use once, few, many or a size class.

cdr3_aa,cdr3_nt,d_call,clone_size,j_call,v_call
CSVRLAGGQSSYNEQFF,TGCAGCGTTAGGCTAGCGGGGGGACAGAGCTCCTACAATGAGCAGTTCTTC,TRBD2,few,TRBJ2-1,TRBV29-1
CSVESWVLAGKETQYF,TGCAGCGTTGAGTCGTGGGTACTAGCGGGTAAAGAGACCCAGTACTTC,TRBD2,many,TRBJ2-5,TRBV29-1
CASSLNPTSGGADRSKFF,TGTGCCAGCAGCTTAAACCCCACTAGCGGGGGGGCCGACCGATCAAAGTTCTTC,TRBD2,NA,TRBJ2-1,TRBV7-3
CSAPMLAGVETQYF,TGCAGTGCTCCCATGCTAGCGGGGGTAGAGACCCAGTACTTC,TRBD2,NA,TRBJ2-5,TRBV20-1
CASSHLGGMNYGYTF,TGCGCCAGCAGCCACCTCGGGGGCATGAACTATGGCTACACCTTC,NA,NA,TRBJ1-2,TRBV4-3
CASSWTDQETQYF,TGCGCCAGCAGCTGGACAGACCAAGAGACCCAGTACTTC,NA,NA,TRBJ2-5,TRBV5-1
CATSTDGTAYGYTF,TGTGCCACCAGCACTGACGGGACAGCCTATGGCTACACCTTC,TRBD1,few,TRBJ1-2,TRBV15
CASSSTSGGAEQFF,TGCGCCAGCAGCTCTACTAGCGGGGGGGCAGAGCAGTTCTTC,TRBD2,many,TRBJ2-1,TRBV5-1
CASSLAPQNEQFF,TGCGCCAGCAGCTTGGCACCCCAGAATGAGCAGTTCTTC,NA,NA,TRBJ2-1,TRBV5-1
CASSYFPGLRNSPLHF,TGTGCCAGCAGTTACTTTCCAGGGCTTCGGAATTCACCCCTCCACTTT,NA,many,TRBJ1-6,TRBV6-5
CASSREGQGLTDTQYF,TGCGCCAGCAGTCGTGAGGGACAGGGTCTAACAGATACGCAGTATTTT,TRBD1,few,TRBJ2-3,TRBV5-1
CASLNFAGLGNTEAFF,TGTGCCAGTCTAAACTTTGCAGGGTTGGGGAACACTGAAGCTTTCTTT,NA,many,TRBJ1-1,TRBV19
CASTPRGSYNEQFF,TGCGCCAGCACCCCCAGAGGCAGCTACAATGAGCAGTTCTTC,NA,NA,TRBJ2-1,TRBV23-1
CASSDGLAEETQYF,TGTGCCAGCAGCGACGGACTAGCGGAAGAGACCCAGTACTTC,TRBD2,many,TRBJ2-5,TRBV5-5
CASSLGLSTDTQYF,TGTGCCAGCAGCCTCGGACTCAGCACAGATACGCAGTATTTT,NA,many,TRBJ2-3,TRBV5-4
CASSMTGGSYEQYF,TGTGCCAGCAGCATGACAGGGGGCTCCTACGAGCAGTACTTC,TRBD1,few,TRBJ2-7,TRBV6-6
CASSFDINTQYF,TGTGCCAGCAGCTTTGATATTAATACGCAGTATTTT,NA,many,TRBJ2-3,TRBV7-2
CASSDRRLNEQYF,TGCGCCAGCAGTGACCGACGTTTGAACGAGCAGTACTTC,NA,few,TRBJ2-7,TRBV4-3
CASSQEDGGAYTGELFF,TGTGCCAGCAGCCAAGAAGACGGGGGGGCGTACACCGGGGAGCTGTTTTTT,TRBD2,few,TRBJ2-2,TRBV14
CASSPQYFSGANVLTF,TGTGCCAGCAGTCCTCAGTATTTCTCTGGGGCCAACGTCCTGACTTTC,NA,NA,TRBJ2-6,TRBV28
CASSAAPGQEPRGYQETQYF,TGTGCCAGCAGTGCCGCTCCGGGACAGGAACCTAGGGGGTACCAAGAGACCCAGTACTTC,TRBD1,NA,TRBJ2-5,TRBV2
CASSPNRVQETQYF,TGTGCCAGCAGCCCAAACAGGGTTCAAGAGACCCAGTACTTC,NA,NA,TRBJ2-5,TRBV7-2
CASSQDIGAGNTDTQYF,TGTGCCAGCAGCCAAGATATTGGCGCAGGGAACACAGATACGCAGTATTTT,NA,NA,TRBJ2-3,TRBV14
CASSLNPGSYEQYF,TGTGCCAGCAGCTTAAATCCAGGGAGCTACGAGCAGTACTTC,NA,NA,TRBJ2-7,TRBV7-3
CASSTRTADTEAFF,TGTGCCAGCAGCACGCGGACAGCTGACACTGAAGCTTTCTTT,NA,NA,TRBJ1-1,TRBV9
CSSSSGDEQFF,TGCAGTTCTAGCTCGGGGGATGAGCAGTTCTTC,NA,NA,TRBJ2-1,TRBV29-1
CAWSPYSNQPQHF,TGTGCCTGGAGTCCTTATAGCAATCAGCCCCAGCATTTT,NA,few,TRBJ1-5,TRBV30
CSARTGSNEKLFF,TGCAGTGCTAGAACAGGTTCCAATGAAAAACTGTTTTTT,NA,NA,TRBJ1-4,TRBV20-1
CASSPGDPYNYGYTF,TGTGCCAGCAGCCCAGGGGATCCTTACAACTATGGCTACACCTTC,NA,few,TRBJ1-2,TRBV6-5
CASSQAGYSGELFF,TGTGCCAGCAGCCAGGCGGGATACTCCGGGGAGCTGTTTTTT,NA,few,TRBJ2-2,TRBV11-3
CASSPPGGRNYGYTF,TGTGCCAGCTCACCACCGGGGGGTCGGAACTATGGCTACACCTTC,NA,many,TRBJ1-2,TRBV18
CASKIEQGSRVGLFF,TGTGCCAGCAAAATAGAACAGGGGAGCCGGGTGGGGCTGTTTTTT,TRBD1,few,TRBJ2-2,TRBV6-5
CASSLDNRVGSPLHF,TGTGCCAGCAGCTTAGATAACAGGGTGGGCTCACCCCTCCACTTT,NA,NA,TRBJ1-6,TRBV7-9
CASSVLGDLNNEQFF,TGTGCCAGCAGCGTACTAGGGGATCTTAACAATGAGCAGTTCTTC,NA,few,TRBJ2-1,TRBV5-5
CATSDWTSGYEQYF,TGTGCCACCAGTGATTGGACTAGTGGCTACGAGCAGTACTTC,TRBD2,NA,TRBJ2-7,TRBV24-1
CASSYSPWGRRSYEQYF,TGTGCCAGCAGTTACTCCCCGTGGGGGCGGAGGTCCTACGAGCAGTACTTC,NA,many,TRBJ2-7,TRBV6-2/TRBV6-3
CAISESIREGPEAFF,TGTGCCATCAGTGAGTCGATTCGGGAGGGGCCTGAAGCTTTCTTT,NA,many,TRBJ1-1,TRBV10-3
CASSDFFVGLHQPQHF,TGTGCCAGCAGTGATTTTTTCGTTGGGTTACATCAGCCCCAGCATTTT,NA,NA,TRBJ1-5,TRBV2
CARWQRAPAALHF,TGCGCCCGCTGGCAACGGGCTCCCGCGGCCCTCCACTTT,NA,NA,TRBJ1-6,TRBV5-1
CSARGPLGELQETQYF,TGCAGTGCTAGGGGCCCTCTCGGAGAATTACAAGAGACCCAGTACTTC,NA,few,TRBJ2-5,TRBV20-1